Below, 20 T cell receptor beta chains from the same sample are listed, as sequenced in a study of blood T cell repertoires in COVID-19. TCRdb's copy holds only in-frame clones and misses some; the assay was immunoSEQ multiplex PCR. This table holds a few hundred thousand clones, roughly 85% found once. The sample was peripheral blood. These TCRs come from a woman aged 18-35 years who had recovered from COVID-19.

The J gene is TRBJ2-1, the V gene TRBV6-5; maybe TRBD1 (5 bases). CDR3 length: 15 amino acids. Germline CDR1 MNHEY, CDR2 SVGAGI. V gave up 5 bases and J gave up 3 bases, with 14 bases separating them. CDR3 protein: CASSPPGSLYNEQFF. The CDR3 bases are TGTGCCAGCAGTCCTCCAGGGTCCCTCTACAATGAGCAGTTCTTC.

This chain joins TRBV7-9 and TRBJ1-2, with a possible D match to TRBD1 (6 bases). In germline, CDR1 is SEHNR, CDR2 FQNEAQ (reference sequence). The CDR3 consists of 14 residues. Trimming stripped 5 bases from V and 2 bases from J, with 12 bases between. The CDR3 spells CASSPTGMNYGYTF. The CDR3, as DNA: TGTGCCAGCAGCCCTACAGGGATGAACTATGGCTACACCTTC.

The V call is TRBV29-1, the J call TRBJ2-2; perhaps TRBD1 as D (7 bases). Trimming shortened V by 1 base and J by 7 bases, and 13 bases separated the two germline ends. From germline, CDR1 is SQVTM and CDR2 ANQGSEA. CDR3 length: 14 amino acids. CDR3 amino acids: CSVEARGAIGELFF. The CDR3 coding sequence is TGCAGCGTTGAAGCCAGGGGGGCGATCGGGGAGCTGTTTTTT.

The chain is built from TRBV4-3 and TRBJ1-5; D is unclear. The germline CDR1 and CDR2 sequences are LGHNA and YSLEER. This CDR3 is 14 amino acids long. Trimming stripped 4 bases from V and 5 bases from J, with 12 bases between. In DNA form, the CDR3 reads TGCGCCAGCAGCCCTCGAGGAGGAGATCAGCCCCAGCATTTT. Translation gives CASSPRGGDQPQHF.

The gene calls are TRBV19 and TRBJ2-3; 10 bases agree with TRBD2. V gave up 4 bases and J gave up 7 bases; unmatched junction bases: 14. The CDR3 has 17 amino acids. In germline, CDR1 is LNHDA, CDR2 SQIVND (reference sequence). The CDR3 nucleotides read TGTGCCAGTAGTAATCTAGCGGGAGAGGGGGCGTGGAATACGCAGTATTTT. Residues: CASSNLAGEGAWNTQYF. The whole variable domain, remainder taken from reference TRBV19 and TRBJ2-3, is DGGITQSPKYLFRKEGQNVTLSCEQNLNHDAMYWYRQDPGQGLRLIYYSQIVNDFQKGDIAEGYSVSREKKESFPLTVTSAQKNPTAFYLCASSNLAGEGAWNTQYFGPGTRLTVL.

The chain carries TRBV24-1 and TRBJ2-4, with D possibly being TRBD2 (5 bases). Trimming removed 2 bases at V and 0 bases at J, with 10 bases between. The CDR3 extends over 16 amino acids. Per the germline V gene, CDR1 is KGHDR and CDR2 is SFDVKD. In nucleotides, the CDR3 is TGTGCCACCAGTGATTCTGGGAGCATAGCCAAAAACATTCAGTACTTC. It translates to CATSDSGSIAKNIQYF.

Points on this clone: The sample holds other DNA sequences that translate to the same CDR3. The V call is TRBV29-1, the J call TRBJ1-2; 8 nucleotides match TRBD1. V was pared by 4 bases and J by 2 bases, with 0 bases of the junction left unmatched. The germline V gene has CDR1 SQVTM and CDR2 ANQGSEA. The CDR3 has 12 amino acids. CDR3 protein: CSVGTGNYGYTF. The CDR3, as DNA: TGCAGCGTTGGGACAGGGAACTATGGCTACACCTTC.

V gene TRBV19 combines with J gene TRBJ2-1; D remains ambiguous. The CDR3 consists of 16 residues. Trimming took off 4 bases at V and 0 bases at J, with 13 bases between the two ends. Germline CDR1 is LNHDA and CDR2 is SQIVND (reference sequence). CDR3 residues: CASSTLALSSYNEQFF. In DNA form, the CDR3 reads TGTGCCAGTAGTACCCTTGCGTTGAGCTCCTACAATGAGCAGTTCTTC.

This clone has just one count. V is TRBV29-1 and J is TRBJ1-2, with TRBD1 identical over 7 bases. The CDR3 runs to 13 residues. V lost 3 bases, J lost 11 bases, and 12 bases stayed unmatched. Germline V lookup: CDR1 SQVTM, CDR2 ANQGSEA. In DNA form, the CDR3 reads TGCAGCGTTGATTTCGGGACAGCAGGGGTGTACACCTTC. It encodes CSVDFGTAGVYTF.

This clone showed up just once. The rearrangement uses TRBV11-1 and TRBJ2-7; 7 positions agree with TRBD1. Trimming removed 1 base from V and 4 bases from J; junction bases left unmatched: 7. From germline, CDR1 is SGHAT and CDR2 FQDESV (reference sequence). CDR3 length: 15 amino acids. The CDR3 bases are TGTGCCAGCAGCTTAGTATCCGGGACAGAATACGAGCAGTACTTC. It encodes CASSLVSGTEYEQYF.

The genes are TRBV7-9 and TRBJ1-2; D perhaps matches TRBD1 (5 bases). The germline V gene has CDR1 SEHNR and CDR2 FQNEAQ (reference sequence). This CDR3 comprises 14 residues. Trimming removed 4 bases from V and 8 bases from J, with 17 bases in between. As DNA, the CDR3 is TGTGCCAGCAGCTCGCTAGACAGACGTCGAGGCTACACCTTC. This translates into CASSSLDRRRGYTF.

This clone has just a few counts. This chain joins TRBV6-5 and TRBJ1-1; 7 positions agree with TRBD1. CDR3 length equals 14 residues. Germline V lookup: CDR1 MNHEY, CDR2 SVGAGI. Trimming at V came to 2 bases and at J to 2 bases, leaving 2 bases not matched to a gene. The CDR3 protein is CASSYAGGNTEAFF. CDR3 coding DNA: TGTGCCAGCAGTTACGCAGGGGGTAACACTGAAGCTTTCTTT.

V and J are TRBV15 and TRBJ2-3; D not certain. V was trimmed by 0 bases and J by 6 bases, leaving 13 bases between them. In germline, CDR1 is LNHNV, CDR2 YYDKDF (reference sequence). The CDR3 loop spans 15 amino acids. This chain's CDR3 is CATSRDVVASDTQYF. The CDR3 DNA sequence: TGTGCCACCAGCAGAGATGTAGTAGCTTCGGATACGCAGTATTTT.

The chain uses TRBV25-1 and TRBJ2-3; TRBD1 agrees at 10 bases. This CDR3 is built from 15 residues. J lost 3 bases, V lost 7 bases, and 7 bases had no gene match. The germline V gene has CDR1 MGHDK and CDR2 SYGVNS. The DNA for the CDR3 is TGTGCCAGCACCCGCCGACAGGGGGCGACAGATACGCAGTATTTT. Amino acid sequence: CASTRRQGATDTQYF.

This clone was picked up one time. The chain joins TRBV19 to TRBJ2-7, with 14 bases lining up with TRBD2. Germline V gene sequence: CDR1 LNHDA, CDR2 SQIVND (reference sequence). This CDR3 has 14 residues. J was trimmed by 5 bases and V by 10 bases; bases with no gene match: 7. The CDR3 here is CATRTGLAGDEQYF. CDR3 DNA sequence: TGTGCCACAAGAACGGGACTAGCGGGAGACGAGCAGTACTTC.

This chain joins TRBV18 and TRBJ2-7; 11 nucleotides agree with TRBD2. There are 15 residues in the CDR3. V shed 3 bases and J 6 bases; nucleotides not matched to a gene: 7. The germline V gene has CDR1 KGHSH and CDR2 LQKENI. The CDR3, as DNA: TGTGCCAGCTCACCTCCTAGCGGGAGGACGGGCGAGCAGTACTTC. This codes for CASSPPSGRTGEQYF.

V and J are TRBV6-5 and TRBJ1-2; D may be TRBD1 (5 bases). The CDR3 extends over 15 amino acids. The V end was cut by 0 bases, the J end by 4 bases, with 12 bases between. The germline CDR1 and CDR2 sequences are MNHEY and SVGAGI. CDR3 in DNA: TGTGCCAGCAGTTACTCGAGCAGGGTGTGCTATGGCTACACCTTC. Its protein is CASSYSSRVCYGYTF.

V and J are TRBV11-2 and TRBJ1-4; no clear D. The CDR3 contains 12 residues. Per the germline V gene, CDR1 is SGHAT and CDR2 is FQNNGV. The V gene lost 0 bases and the J gene lost 14 bases, with 10 bases spanning the gap. The CDR3 DNA follows: TGTGCCAGCAGCTTAGATTCAGGTCCCCTGTTTTTT. Translated: CASSLDSGPLFF. Full variable domain (outside the CDR3, taken from reference TRBV11-2 and TRBJ1-4): EAGVAQSPRYKIIEKRQSVAFWCNPISGHATLYWYQQILGQGPKLLIQFQNNGVVDDSQLPKDRFSAERLKGVDSTLKIQPAKLEDSAVYLCASSLDSGPLFFGSGTQLSVL.

The chain carries TRBV27 and TRBJ1-5; D may be TRBD1 (6 bases). This CDR3 spans 16 amino acids. Germline CDR1 and CDR2: MNHEY and SMNVEV (reference sequence). V was pared by 6 bases and J by 2 bases, with 17 bases between. The CDR3 reads CASRAGASRGNQPQHF. The CDR3 region has the DNA TGTGCCAGCAGGGCGGGGGCTTCCAGGGGCAATCAGCCCCAGCATTTT.

The chain is built from TRBV18 and TRBJ1-5, with D possibly being TRBD1 (5 bases). Trimming pared 4 bases from V and 7 bases from J, leaving 11 bases between. This CDR3 region has 13 residues. Looked up from germline, CDR1 is KGHSH and CDR2 is LQKENI. In DNA form, the CDR3 reads TGTGCCAGCTCACTCGAGGAGGGGCAGCCCCAGCATTTT. Protein product: CASSLEEGQPQHF.